The 7 T cell receptor beta chains below all came from one sample that was sequenced in a study of cytomegalovirus exposure and HLA in healthy donors. Both 60 Vbeta primers and 13 Jbeta primers went into the PCR. Profiling relied on immunoSEQ multiplex PCR, and the TCRdb table lists in-frame clones only, not all of them. In the table there are about 160,000 clones, over 75% of which are singletons. Sequencing was done on a sample of PBMCs. The receptor set was obtained from a woman between 45 and 60 years old in good health and CMV-seropositive.

The rearrangement links TRBV19 to TRBJ1-5; 7 bases line up with TRBD1. The CDR3 is 15 amino acids. The germline V gene encodes CDR1 LNHDA and CDR2 SQIVND (reference sequence). The V gene end was trimmed by 3 bases and the J gene end by 7 bases; junction bases not matched to a gene: 9. The CDR3 loop is CASSIEGRGWQPQHF. The CDR3 DNA reads TGTGCCAGTAGTATTGAAGGCAGGGGGTGGCAGCCCCAGCATTTT.

V and J are TRBV11-2 and TRBJ2-7; TRBD1 aligns across 9 bases. V shed 4 bases, J shed 5 bases, and the junction held 9 bases outside the gene matches. The length of the CDR3 is 15 residues. Germline assignment: CDR1 SGHAT and CDR2 FQNNGV. The CDR3 protein is CASSSYRGRDNEQYF. The CDR3 nucleotides read TGTGCCAGCAGCTCGTACAGGGGGCGTGATAACGAGCAGTACTTC.

The rearrangement uses TRBV5-4 and TRBJ2-3; D is perhaps TRBD2 (5 bases). The germline CDR1 and CDR2 sequences are SGHNT and YYREEE (reference sequence). Deletions cut 4 bases from V and 3 bases from J, with 15 bases between. There are 15 residues in the CDR3. CDR3 nucleotide sequence: TGTGCCAGCAGCCCAGGACTTTCTGAGACAGATACGCAGTATTTT. Its translation: CASSPGLSETDTQYF. Based on the CDR3 plus reference TRBV5-4 and TRBJ2-3, the full variable domain is ETGVTQSPTHLIKTRGQQVTLRCSSQSGHNTVSWYQQALGQGPQFIFQYYREEENGRGNFPPRFSGLQFPNYSSELNVNALELDDSALYLCASSPGLSETDTQYFGPGTRLTVL.

V is TRBV19 and J is TRBJ1-3, with D maybe TRBD1 (5 bases). Germline CDR1 LNHDA, CDR2 SQIVND (reference sequence). The CDR3 is 13 residues long. The ends were cut back, 7 bases at V and 4 bases at J, with 11 bases in the middle. CDR3 DNA: TGTGCCAGTATGACAGTGGGAGGAAACACCATATATTTT. Protein product: CASMTVGGNTIYF.

The genes are TRBV11-2 and TRBJ2-1; 7 bases map to TRBD2. The V gene end was trimmed by 5 bases and the J gene end by 7 bases; junction bases not matched to a gene: 2. Germline loops: CDR1 SGHAT, CDR2 FQNNGV. The CDR3 spans 12 residues. CDR3 nucleotide sequence: TGTGCCAGCAGCGGAGCGGGGAATGAGCAGTTCTTC. Translation gives CASSGAGNEQFF.

This clone was seen only once. This chain connects TRBV6-6 to TRBJ1-5; 7 bases are a match to TRBD1. V lost 1 base to trimming and J lost 6 bases; unmatched junction nucleotides: 9. The CDR3 extends over 16 amino acids. Germline V gene sequence: CDR1 MNHNY, CDR2 SVGAGI (reference sequence). CDR3 nucleotide sequence: TGTGCCAGCAGTTACTTCCCGGGACAGCCGACTCAGCCCCAGCATTTT. Protein product: CASSYFPGQPTQPQHF.

The chain links TRBV2 to TRBJ2-7; TRBD1 matches 11 bases. CDR1 and CDR2 from the germline V gene are SNHLY and FYNNEI. This CDR3 has 14 residues. V trimming: 6 bases; J trimming: 6 bases; junction bases outside the gene matches: 7. This CDR3 reads CASRAGTGGGEQYF. CDR3 bases: TGTGCCAGCAGGGCCGGGACAGGGGGAGGCGAGCAGTACTTC.